These T cell receptor beta chains were read from a single sample in a study of CD8 T cells in Susac syndrome. TCRdb used MiXCR to reprocess the immunoSEQ multiplex PCR reads, holding one entry per CDR3 protein. The sample shows over 150,000 distinct CDR3 sequences, around 94% of them seen only once. The sequencing input was CD4+ T cells from PBMCs. Receptors were obtained from a human donor with Susac syndrome. CDR3s include the opening cysteine and the closing phenylalanine or tryptophan. A D gene is named only where the DNA matches it firmly. Where a row states a size, it is once, few, many or the class of an expanded clone; other rows omit it.

cdr3_aa	cdr3_nt	v_call	j_call	d_call	clone_size
CASSESGTVNTEAFF	TGTGCCAGCAGTGAATCCGGCACGGTGAACACTGAAGCTTTCTTT	TRBV25-1	TRBJ1-1	-	-
CASSDRLLKETQYF	TGTGCCAGCAGTGACCGGCTCCTCAAGGAGACCCAGTACTTC	TRBV2	TRBJ2-5	-	-
CASSYSLGIKRGTEAFF	TGTGCCAGCAGTTACTCTCTGGGCATCAAAAGGGGCACTGAAGCTTTCTTT	TRBV6-5	TRBJ1-1	-	-
CASSPRLAGGPEQFF	TGTGCCAGCAGCCCTCGACTAGCGGGGGGCCCTGAGCAGTTCTTC	TRBV7-8	TRBJ2-1	TRBD2	-
CSARGRSYEQYF	TGCAGTGCTCGGGGGAGGTCCTACGAGCAGTACTTC	TRBV20-1	TRBJ2-7	-	once
CASSRAAQETQYF	TGTGCCAGCAGTCGGGCAGCCCAAGAGACCCAGTACTTC	TRBV2	TRBJ2-5	-	-
CASSQEPGDRTNEKLFF	TGTGCCAGCAGCCAAGAGCCGGGAGACAGAACTAATGAAAAACTGTTTTTT	TRBV4-2	TRBJ1-4	-	-
CASSLPGQASTDTQYF	TGTGCCAGCAGCTTACCGGGACAGGCTAGCACAGATACGCAGTATTTT	TRBV7-9	TRBJ2-3	TRBD1	-
CASSQFPRRDGNEQFF	TGCGCCAGCAGCCAATTTCCTCGACGGGACGGGAATGAGCAGTTCTTC	TRBV4-1	TRBJ2-1	-	-
CASSSRRNQPQHF	TGTGCCAGCAGCTCCCGACGGAATCAGCCCCAGCATTTT	TRBV7-2	TRBJ1-5	-	few
CASGKGPVSNNEQFF	TGTGCCAGTGGGAAGGGGCCGGTGAGCAACAATGAGCAGTTCTTC	TRBV2	TRBJ2-1	-	once
CAWSIGTPNLYGYTF	TGTGCCTGGAGTATCGGGACGCCGAACCTTTATGGCTACACCTTC	TRBV30	TRBJ1-2	-	-
CASSLRGLNTEAFF	TGTGCCAGCAGCTTGAGGGGACTGAACACTGAAGCTTTCTTT	TRBV7-2	TRBJ1-1	-	-
CASSEGGAVSSYEQYF	TGTGCCAGCAGTGAGGGGGGGGCAGTAAGCTCCTACGAGCAGTACTTC	TRBV2	TRBJ2-7	-	-
CASSSRTSTDTQYF	TGTGCCAGCAGCTCGCGGACTAGCACAGATACGCAGTATTTT	TRBV5-4	TRBJ2-3	-	-
CASSLRTYEQYF	TGTGCCAGCAGCTTACGGACCTACGAGCAGTACTTC	TRBV5-5	TRBJ2-7	-	-
CSPLVGAQETQYF	TGCAGCCCCCTTGTCGGGGCTCAAGAGACCCAGTACTTC	TRBV20-1	TRBJ2-5	-	-
CASSQTGEGEQYF	TGTGCCAGCTCACAGACGGGAGAAGGCGAGCAGTACTTC	TRBV18	TRBJ2-7	-	-
CASSLVYSAVQETQYF	TGTGCCAGCAGCTTAGTCTACTCAGCGGTCCAAGAGACCCAGTACTTC	TRBV7-2	TRBJ2-5	-	-
CASSPSGLLDTEAFF	TGTGCCAGCAGTCCTTCGGGCCTACTGGACACTGAAGCTTTCTTT	TRBV12-3/TRBV12-4	TRBJ1-1	-	-
CASSATGDRSGANVLTF	TGTGCCAGCAGTGCGACAGGGGATCGCTCTGGGGCCAACGTCCTGACTTTC	TRBV12-3/TRBV12-4	TRBJ2-6	TRBD1	-